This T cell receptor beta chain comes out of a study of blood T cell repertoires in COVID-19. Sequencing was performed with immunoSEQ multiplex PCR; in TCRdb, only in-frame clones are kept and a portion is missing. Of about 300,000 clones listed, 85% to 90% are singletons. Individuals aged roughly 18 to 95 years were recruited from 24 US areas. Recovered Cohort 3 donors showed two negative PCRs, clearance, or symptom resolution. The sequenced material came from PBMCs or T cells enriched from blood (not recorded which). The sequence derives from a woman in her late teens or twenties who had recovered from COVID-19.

The CDR3 spells CATWRQLNTEAFF. Here the CDR3 DNA reads TGTGCCACTTGGAGGCAGTTGAACACTGAAGCTTTCTTT. This chain uses TRBV30 with TRBJ1-1, with D unclear. The germline V gene encodes CDR1 GTSNPN and CDR2 SVGIG (reference sequence). Between the trimmed V and J ends, which lost 8 bases and 0 bases, there was a span of 13 bases. CDR3 length: 13 amino acids.